Following are 23 T cell receptor beta chains from one sample sequenced in a study of T cell responses to AZD1222 COVID-19 vaccine. Some clones are missing from TCRdb's copy, which holds only in-frame ones; the method was immunoSEQ multiplex PCR. The data hold 200,000 or so clones, with 85% to 95% observed a single time. The starting material was peripheral blood, obtained on day 0 of MenACWY control vaccination. These receptors were taken from an adult in good health.

The chain joins TRBV2 to TRBJ1-2; D not certain. Germline V gene lookup returns CDR1 SNHLY and CDR2 FYNNEI. CDR3 length equals 15 residues. Trimming removed 6 bases from V and 4 bases from J, with 18 bases in between. The CDR3 here is CASSRVDSVGYGYTF. The CDR3 nucleotides are TGTGCCAGCAGCCGAGTGGATTCGGTCGGCTATGGCTACACCTTC.

The V and J genes are TRBV3-1 (or the pseudogene TRBV3-2) and TRBJ2-1, with TRBD2 matching 10 bases. V shed 4 bases, J shed 7 bases, and the junction held 7 bases outside the gene matches. This CDR3 comprises 15 residues. Germline V lookup: CDR1 LGHDT, CDR2 YNNKEL (reference sequence). The CDR3 DNA reads TGTGCCAGCAGCCCCAGCGGGGGGGCCGTAAATGAGCAGTTCTTC. Amino acid sequence: CASSPSGGAVNEQFF.

This rearrangement joins TRBV7-9 to TRBJ1-2; D uncertain. Germline V gene sequence: CDR1 SEHNR, CDR2 FQNEAQ (reference sequence). The CDR3 totals 15 residues. Trimming stripped 4 bases from V and 8 bases from J, with 20 bases between. Here the CDR3 reads CASSSLGSLGRGYTF. CDR3 nucleotides: TGTGCCAGCAGCTCCCTGGGGTCGCTCGGGAGGGGCTACACCTTC.

The rearrangement links TRBV6-1 to TRBJ1-1; D is unclear. The V and J ends lost 1 base and 11 bases respectively, with 5 bases between them. Per the germline V gene, CDR1 is MNHNS and CDR2 is SASEGT. The CDR3 loop spans 10 amino acids. CDR3 nucleotide sequence: TGTGCCAGCAGTGAAGATCGGGCTTTCTTT. Protein: CASSEDRAFF.

The chain couples TRBV28 to TRBJ2-5; D possibly corresponds to TRBD2 (6 bases). Deletions cut 2 bases from V and 5 bases from J, with 18 bases between. Germline assignment: CDR1 MDHEN and CDR2 SYDVKM. The CDR3 runs to 16 residues. In nucleotides, the CDR3 is TGTGCCAGCAGTTTAGGTCTCACCGGGGCGGGGGAGACCCAGTACTTC. It yields the protein CASSLGLTGAGETQYF.

The chain has TRBV15 and TRBJ1-2; no definite D call. V lost 1 base and J 4 bases, leaving 4 bases between the germline ends. Germline CDR1 is LNHNV and CDR2 is YYDKDF (reference sequence). The CDR3 length is 12 residues. The CDR3 loop reads CATSRATYGYTF. The CDR3 DNA reads as TGTGCCACCAGCAGAGCGACCTATGGCTACACCTTC.

The rearrangement uses TRBV4-1 and TRBJ1-3; D is ambiguous. The CDR3 has 15 amino acids. The germline CDR1 and CDR2 sequences are MGHRA and YSYEKL. V was pared by 0 bases and J by 4 bases, with 10 bases between. CDR3 sequence reads: CASSQDRVSGNTIYF. CDR3 DNA: TGCGCCAGCAGCCAAGATCGGGTATCGGGAAACACCATATATTTT.

V gene TRBV18 combines with J gene TRBJ1-5, with 8 bases matching TRBD1. Germline CDR1 KGHSH, CDR2 LQKENI. V lost 3 bases and J lost 6; bases outside the gene matches: 10. The length of the CDR3 is 16 residues. CDR3: CASSPQGARTGQPQHF. DNA for the CDR3: TGTGCCAGCTCACCGCAGGGGGCTCGTACGGGTCAGCCCCAGCATTTT. The entire variable domain, with the rest obtained from reference TRBV18 and TRBJ1-5, is as follows: NAGVMQNPRHLVRRRGQEARLRCSPMKGHSHVYWYRQLPEEGLKFMVYLQKENIIDESGMPKERFSAEFPKEGPSILRIQQVVRGDSAAYFCASSPQGARTGQPQHFGDGTRLSIL.

The chain carries TRBV15 and TRBJ1-2, with D maybe TRBD1 (5 bases). Deletions cut 4 bases from V and 7 bases from J, with 13 bases between. The CDR3 totals 13 residues. Germline loops: CDR1 LNHNV, CDR2 YYDKDF (reference sequence). In DNA form, the CDR3 reads TGTGCCACCAGCACTAGACTCGACAGTGGCTACACCTTC. Translation gives CATSTRLDSGYTF. Based on the CDR3 plus reference TRBV15 and TRBJ1-2, the full variable domain is DAMVIQNPRYQVTQFGKPVTLSCSQTLNHNVMYWYQQKSSQAPKLLFHYYDKDFNNEADTPDNFQSRRPNTSFCFLDIRSPGLGDTAMYLCATSTRLDSGYTFGSGTRLTVV.

This chain uses TRBV7-8 with TRBJ1-5, with 9 bases identical to TRBD1. There are 16 residues in the CDR3. Germline loops: CDR1 SGHVS, CDR2 FQNEAQ. V was clipped by 4 bases and J by 11 bases; unmatched bases: 15. For the CDR3, the DNA is TGTGCCAGCAGCTCCCGGGGAATGGGACAGGGTGTGACCCAGCATTTT. It is translated as CASSSRGMGQGVTQHF.

The genes are TRBV19 and TRBJ2-1, with TRBD1 identical over 8 bases. Germline V lookup: CDR1 LNHDA, CDR2 SQIVND (reference sequence). The CDR3 runs to 14 residues. The V and J ends lost 6 bases and 1 base, in that order; junction bases with no gene match: 2. CDR3 in amino acids: CASSRQGSYNEQFF. The CDR3 DNA is TGTGCCAGTAGCCGACAGGGGTCCTACAATGAGCAGTTCTTC.

Here the CDR3 reads CASTDGQAVEKLFF. For the CDR3, the DNA is TGTGCCAGCACCGACGGACAGGCGGTTGAAAAACTGTTTTTT. The rearrangement uses TRBV2 and TRBJ1-4; TRBD1 aligns across 7 bases. CDR3 length: 14 residues. In germline, CDR1 is SNHLY, CDR2 FYNNEI. V dropped 7 bases and J dropped 7; count of bases not matched to a gene: 9.

The chain has TRBV5-1 and TRBJ1-2; a possible D gene is TRBD1 (6 bases). CDR1 is SGHRS, CDR2 YFSETQ, per germline. There are 13 residues in the CDR3. The V end was cut by 4 bases, the J end by 4 bases, with 11 bases between. The CDR3 protein is CASSDGGGYGYTF. The CDR3 nucleotides read TGCGCCAGCAGCGACGGGGGCGGCTATGGCTACACCTTC.

This sequence joins TRBV4-2 and TRBJ2-7; TRBD1 might be the D (6 bases). Germline V gene sequence: CDR1 LGHNA, CDR2 YNFKEQ. The CDR3 length is 16 residues. Trimming stripped 0 bases from V and 0 bases from J, with 12 bases between. The CDR3 reads CASSQDRNRDSYEQYF. Here the CDR3 DNA reads TGTGCCAGCAGCCAAGATAGGAACAGGGACTCCTACGAGCAGTACTTC.

The CDR3 nucleotides are TGTGCCAGTAGTACCGACAGGCCTAGCATCCCTGAAGCTTTCTTT. Translating it yields CASSTDRPSIPEAFF. The chain is built from TRBV19 and TRBJ1-1, with D possibly matching TRBD1 (6 bases). This CDR3 has 15 amino acids. Trimming pared 4 bases from V and 6 bases from J, leaving 18 bases between. Germline V CDR1 and CDR2: LNHDA, SQIVND (reference sequence). Together with reference TRBV19 and TRBJ1-1, the CDR3 gives the full variable domain: DGGITQSPKYLFRKEGQNVTLSCEQNLNHDAMYWYRQDPGQGLRLIYYSQIVNDFQKGDIAEGYSVSREKKESFPLTVTSAQKNPTAFYLCASSTDRPSIPEAFFGQGTRLTVV.

The V gene is TRBV7-2, the J gene TRBJ1-2, with TRBD1 identical over 8 bases. The CDR3 spans 14 residues. J lost 6 bases, V lost 5 bases, and 8 bases had no gene match. CDR1 and CDR2 (germline): SGHTA, FQGNSA. CDR3 region: CASSPRTGTNGYTF. CDR3 sequence (DNA): TGTGCCAGCAGCCCCAGGACAGGGACTAATGGCTACACCTTC.

The chain couples TRBV27 to TRBJ1-5; a possible D gene is TRBD1 (5 bases). V lost 0 bases and J lost 2, with 8 bases in between. The CDR3 consists of 15 residues. The germline V gene has CDR1 MNHEY and CDR2 SMNVEV (reference sequence). For the CDR3, the DNA is TGTGCCAGCAGTTTATCGGGGGGAGGCAATCAGCCCCAGCATTTT. It yields the protein CASSLSGGGNQPQHF.

The chain has TRBV7-8 and TRBJ2-5; the D is unclear. The germline gives CDR1 SGHVS, CDR2 FQNEAQ. V was pared by 3 bases and J by 2 bases, with 13 bases between. The length of the CDR3 is 15 residues. Written as DNA, the CDR3 is TGTGCCAGCAGCTTGCCCTTCGGAAATCAAGAGACCCAGTACTTC. It yields the protein CASSLPFGNQETQYF.

The CDR3 DNA is TGCGCCAGCTGGGGGGAGGCGGGCCAACTTCCCCTCTATGGCTACACCTTC. Protein product: CASWGEAGQLPLYGYTF. The rearrangement joins TRBV10-1 to TRBJ1-2; D may be TRBD1 (5 bases). V lost 8 bases and J lost 4, with 26 bases in between. Per the germline V gene, CDR1 is WNHNN and CDR2 is SYGVQD (reference sequence). The CDR3 has 17 amino acids.

This clone is a singleton in its sample. J is TRBJ1-1 and V is TRBV4-3; D is undetermined. The CDR3 is 16 residues long. V was cut by 0 bases and J by 1 base, with 12 bases left in between. In germline, CDR1 is LGHNA, CDR2 YSLEER. The CDR3 is CASSQESGVGNTEAFF. In DNA form, the CDR3 reads TGCGCCAGCAGCCAAGAGAGCGGGGTCGGGAACACTGAAGCTTTCTTT.

The chain joins TRBV6-2 or TRBV6-3 to TRBJ2-3; D remains unclear. The V and J ends lost 4 bases and 2 bases respectively, with 7 bases between them. The germline CDR1 and CDR2 sequences are MNHEY and SVGEGT. The CDR3 extends over 13 amino acids. DNA for the CDR3: TGTGCCAGCAGTTTGAGGTTCACAGATACGCAGTATTTT. Translated: CASSLRFTDTQYF.

V is TRBV6-5 and J is TRBJ2-3; D is ambiguous. From germline, CDR1 is MNHEY and CDR2 SVGAGI. Trimming removed 4 bases from V and 7 bases from J, with 18 bases in between. The length of the CDR3 is 15 residues. DNA for the CDR3: TGTGCCAGCAGTTCCCGTTCTAACCCTACCTATACGCAGTATTTT. Translated, it gives CASSSRSNPTYTQYF.

Comment on this clone: The junction departs from germline at one end; a sequencing error may be responsible. The rearrangement links TRBV7-3 to TRBJ2-7, with D uncertain. In germline, CDR1 is SGHTA, CDR2 FQGTGA. The CDR3 runs 12 residues. CDR3 nucleotides: TGTGCCAGCAGCTTAACATACTCGTACACTAACTTC. This codes for CASSLTYSYTNF.